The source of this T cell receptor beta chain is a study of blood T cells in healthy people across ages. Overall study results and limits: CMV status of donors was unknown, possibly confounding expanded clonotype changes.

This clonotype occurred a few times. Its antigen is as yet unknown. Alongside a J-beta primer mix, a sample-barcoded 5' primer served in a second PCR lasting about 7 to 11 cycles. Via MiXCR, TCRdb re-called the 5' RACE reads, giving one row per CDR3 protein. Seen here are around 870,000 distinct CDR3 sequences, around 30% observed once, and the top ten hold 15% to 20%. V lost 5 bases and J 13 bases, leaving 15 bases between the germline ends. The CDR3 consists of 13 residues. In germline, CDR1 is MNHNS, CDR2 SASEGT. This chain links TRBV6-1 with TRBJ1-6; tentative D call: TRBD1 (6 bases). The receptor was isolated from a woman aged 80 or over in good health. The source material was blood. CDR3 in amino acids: CASSNPQGLPLHF. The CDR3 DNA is TGTGCCAGCAGTAACCCCCAGGGGCTTCCCCTCCACTTT.